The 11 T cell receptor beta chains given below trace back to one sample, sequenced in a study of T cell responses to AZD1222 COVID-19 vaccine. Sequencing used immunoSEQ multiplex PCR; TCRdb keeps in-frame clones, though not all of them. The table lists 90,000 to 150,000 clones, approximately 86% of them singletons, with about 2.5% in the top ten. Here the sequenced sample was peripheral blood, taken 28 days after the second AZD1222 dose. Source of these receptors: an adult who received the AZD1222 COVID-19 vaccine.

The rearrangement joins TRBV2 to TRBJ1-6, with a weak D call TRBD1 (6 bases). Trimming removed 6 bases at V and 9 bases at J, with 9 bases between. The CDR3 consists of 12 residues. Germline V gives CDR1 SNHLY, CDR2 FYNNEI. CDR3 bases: TGTGCCAGCAGGGACAGCGGTTCACCCCTCCACTTT. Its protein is CASRDSGSPLHF.

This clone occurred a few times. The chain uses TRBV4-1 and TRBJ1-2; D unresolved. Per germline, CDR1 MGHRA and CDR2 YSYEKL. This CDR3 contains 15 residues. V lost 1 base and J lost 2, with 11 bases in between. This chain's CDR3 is CASSQVIDSNYGYTF. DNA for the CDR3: TGCGCCAGCAGCCAAGTCATTGATAGCAACTATGGCTACACCTTC.

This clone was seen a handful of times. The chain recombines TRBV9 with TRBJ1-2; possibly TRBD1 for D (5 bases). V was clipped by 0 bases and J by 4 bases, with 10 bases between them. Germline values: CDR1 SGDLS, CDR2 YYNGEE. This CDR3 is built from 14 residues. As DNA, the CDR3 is TGTGCCAGCAGCGTAGAAGGGGACCTCTATGGCTACACCTTC. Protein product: CASSVEGDLYGYTF.

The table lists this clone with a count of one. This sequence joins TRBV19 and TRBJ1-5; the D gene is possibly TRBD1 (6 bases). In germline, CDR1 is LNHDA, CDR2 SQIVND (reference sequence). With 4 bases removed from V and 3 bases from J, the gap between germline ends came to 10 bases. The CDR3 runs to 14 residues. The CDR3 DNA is TGTGCCAGTAGTAACCGACAGGACAATCAGCCCCAGCATTTT. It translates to CASSNRQDNQPQHF.

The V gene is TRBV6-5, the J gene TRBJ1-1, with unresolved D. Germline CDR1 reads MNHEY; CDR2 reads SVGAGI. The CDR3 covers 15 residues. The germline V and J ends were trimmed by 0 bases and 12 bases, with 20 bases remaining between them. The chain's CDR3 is CASSYSVEAGQLSFF. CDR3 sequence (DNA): TGTGCCAGCAGTTACTCCGTAGAAGCAGGCCAGCTATCTTTCTTT.

CDR3 region: CASSPAGTPQETQYF. The CDR3 region has the DNA TGCGCCAGCAGCCCCGCCGGGACACCCCAAGAGACCCAGTACTTC. The chain carries TRBV5-1 and TRBJ2-5, with a weak D call TRBD1 (6 bases). The V gene lost 4 bases and the J gene lost 1 base, with 14 bases spanning the gap. The CDR3 is 15 residues long. CDR1 and CDR2 (germline): SGHRS, YFSETQ.

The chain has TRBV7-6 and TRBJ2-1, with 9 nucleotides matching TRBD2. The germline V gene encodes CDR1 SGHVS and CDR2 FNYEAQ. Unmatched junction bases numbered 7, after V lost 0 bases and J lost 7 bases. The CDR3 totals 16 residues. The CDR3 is CASSLAPAGGKNEQFF. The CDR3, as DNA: TGTGCCAGCAGCTTAGCCCCAGCGGGGGGAAAAAATGAGCAGTTCTTC.

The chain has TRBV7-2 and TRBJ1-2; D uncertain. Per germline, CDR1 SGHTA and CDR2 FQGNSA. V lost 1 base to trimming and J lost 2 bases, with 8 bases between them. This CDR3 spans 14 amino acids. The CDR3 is CASSLEAGNYGYTF. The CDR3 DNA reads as TGTGCCAGCAGCTTAGAAGCCGGGAACTATGGCTACACCTTC.

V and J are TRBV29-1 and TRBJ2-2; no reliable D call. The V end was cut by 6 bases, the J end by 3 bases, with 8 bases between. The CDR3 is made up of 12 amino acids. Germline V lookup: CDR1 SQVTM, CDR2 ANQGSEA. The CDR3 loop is CSVLKDTGELFF. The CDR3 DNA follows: TGCAGCGTCTTGAAGGACACCGGGGAGCTGTTTTTT.

The CDR3 loop is CASSANRGGNEKLFF. In nucleotides, the CDR3 is TGTGCCAGCAGCGCAAACAGGGGAGGTAATGAAAAACTGTTTTTT. The chain couples TRBV5-4 to TRBJ1-4; 7 bases align to TRBD1. Trimming cost V 4 bases and J 4 bases; bases outside gene matches: 7. CDR3 length: 15 residues. Germline V gene lookup returns CDR1 SGHNT and CDR2 YYREEE (reference sequence).

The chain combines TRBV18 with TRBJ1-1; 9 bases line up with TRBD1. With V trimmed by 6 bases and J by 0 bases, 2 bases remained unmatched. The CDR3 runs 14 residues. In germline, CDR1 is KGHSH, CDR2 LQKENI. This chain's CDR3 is CASSGQGMNTEAFF. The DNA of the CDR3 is TGTGCCAGCTCCGGACAGGGGATGAACACTGAAGCTTTCTTT.